This TCR beta chain was sequenced in a study of T cell changes during pregnancy in multiple sclerosis. The ends lost 4 bases at V and 2 bases at J; junction bases unmatched: 5. Looked up from germline, CDR1 is SGHVS and CDR2 is FNYEAQ. There are 14 residues in the CDR3. Profiling relied on immunoSEQ multiplex PCR, and the TCRdb table lists in-frame clones only, not all of them. The data hold under 50,000 clones, with about 90% observed a single time. The specimen was CD8+ T cells from peripheral blood mononuclear cells, collected before pregnancy. The receptor comes from a female donor with multiple sclerosis, enrolled in a pregnancy study. The chain couples TRBV7-6 to TRBJ2-7, with 7 bases lining up with TRBD1. Here the CDR3 DNA reads TGTGCCAGCAGCTCACGACAGGGAGCCTACGAGCAGTACTTC. Residues: CASSSRQGAYEQYF.